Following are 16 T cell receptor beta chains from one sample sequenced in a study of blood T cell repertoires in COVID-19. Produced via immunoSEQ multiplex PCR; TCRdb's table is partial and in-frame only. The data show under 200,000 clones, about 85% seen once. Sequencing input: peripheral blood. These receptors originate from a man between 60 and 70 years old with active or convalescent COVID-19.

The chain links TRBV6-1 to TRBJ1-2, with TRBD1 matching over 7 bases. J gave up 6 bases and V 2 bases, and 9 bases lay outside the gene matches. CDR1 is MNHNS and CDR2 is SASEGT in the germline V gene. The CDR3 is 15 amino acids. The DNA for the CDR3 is TGTGCCAGCAGTGAAAGGAACAGGGGTTCGAATGGCTACACCTTC. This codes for CASSERNRGSNGYTF.

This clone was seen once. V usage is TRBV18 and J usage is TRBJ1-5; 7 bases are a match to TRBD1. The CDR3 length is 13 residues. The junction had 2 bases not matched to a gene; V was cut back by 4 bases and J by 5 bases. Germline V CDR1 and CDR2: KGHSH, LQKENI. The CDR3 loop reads CASSQGADQPQHF. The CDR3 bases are TGTGCCAGCTCACAGGGGGCGGATCAGCCCCAGCATTTT.

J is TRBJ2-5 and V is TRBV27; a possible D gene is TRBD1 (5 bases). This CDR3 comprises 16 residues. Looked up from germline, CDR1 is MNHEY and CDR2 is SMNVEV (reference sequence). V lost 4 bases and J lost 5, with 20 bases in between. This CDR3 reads CASSSRRQTPLETQYF. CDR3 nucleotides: TGTGCCAGCAGTTCCCGGAGACAGACCCCATTGGAGACCCAGTACTTC.

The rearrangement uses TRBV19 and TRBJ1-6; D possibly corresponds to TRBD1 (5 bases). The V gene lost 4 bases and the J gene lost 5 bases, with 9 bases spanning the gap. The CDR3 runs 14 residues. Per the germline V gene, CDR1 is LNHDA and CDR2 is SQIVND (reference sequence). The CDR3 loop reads CASSTGWNNSPLHF. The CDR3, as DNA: TGTGCCAGTAGTACAGGGTGGAATAATTCACCCCTCCACTTT. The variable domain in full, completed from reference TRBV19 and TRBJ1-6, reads DGGITQSPKYLFRKEGQNVTLSCEQNLNHDAMYWYRQDPGQGLRLIYYSQIVNDFQKGDIAEGYSVSREKKESFPLTVTSAQKNPTAFYLCASSTGWNNSPLHFGNGTRLTVT.

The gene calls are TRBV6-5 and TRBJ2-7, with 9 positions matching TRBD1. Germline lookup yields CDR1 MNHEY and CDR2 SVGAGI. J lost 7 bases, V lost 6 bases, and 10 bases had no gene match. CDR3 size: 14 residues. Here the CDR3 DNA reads TGTGCCAGCAGACCCCGGACAGGGGTTAGGGAGCAGTACTTC. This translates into CASRPRTGVREQYF.

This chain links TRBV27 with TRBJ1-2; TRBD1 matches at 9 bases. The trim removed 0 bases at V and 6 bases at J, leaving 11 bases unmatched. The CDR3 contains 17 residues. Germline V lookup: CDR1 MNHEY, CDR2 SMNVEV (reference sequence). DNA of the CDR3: TGTGCCAGCAGTTTATCGCGTAGTACAGGGGGCGGTAATGGCTACACCTTC. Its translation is CASSLSRSTGGGNGYTF.

The DNA of the CDR3 is TGTGCCAGCGGTAAACAGGGGAGCACTGAAGCTTTCTTT. Translation: CASGKQGSTEAFF. This chain joins TRBV6-4 and TRBJ1-1; 7 positions agree with TRBD1. Trimming at V came to 8 bases and at J to 4 bases, leaving 7 bases not matched to a gene. This CDR3 is built from 13 residues. Germline loops: CDR1 MRHNA, CDR2 SNTAGT.

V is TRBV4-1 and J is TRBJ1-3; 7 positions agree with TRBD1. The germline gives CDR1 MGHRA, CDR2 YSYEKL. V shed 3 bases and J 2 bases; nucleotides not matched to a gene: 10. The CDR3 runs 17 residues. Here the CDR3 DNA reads TGCGCCAGCAGCCAGGGGCCACAGGGGATTCCTGGAAACACCATATATTTT. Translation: CASSQGPQGIPGNTIYF.

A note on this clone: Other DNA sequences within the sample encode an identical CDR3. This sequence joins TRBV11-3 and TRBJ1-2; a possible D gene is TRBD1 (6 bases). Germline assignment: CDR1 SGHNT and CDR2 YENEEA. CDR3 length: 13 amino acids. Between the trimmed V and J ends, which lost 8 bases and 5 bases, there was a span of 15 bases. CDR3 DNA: TGTGCCAGCTCTAAAGGGCAGGGGTATGGCTACACCTTC. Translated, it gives CASSKGQGYGYTF.

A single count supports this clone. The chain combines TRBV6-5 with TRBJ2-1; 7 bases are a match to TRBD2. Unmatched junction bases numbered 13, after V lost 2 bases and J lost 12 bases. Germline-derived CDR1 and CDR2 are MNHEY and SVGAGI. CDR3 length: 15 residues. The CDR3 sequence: CASSYTSVPMNGQFF. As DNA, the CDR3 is TGTGCCAGCAGTTACACTAGCGTGCCAATGAACGGGCAGTTCTTC.

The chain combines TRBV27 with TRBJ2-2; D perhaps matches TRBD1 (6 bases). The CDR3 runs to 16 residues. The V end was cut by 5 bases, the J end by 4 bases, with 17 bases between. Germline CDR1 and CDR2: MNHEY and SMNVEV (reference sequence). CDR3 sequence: CASSPLRGRGTGELFF. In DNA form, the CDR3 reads TGTGCCAGCAGTCCCCTCAGGGGACGGGGCACCGGGGAGCTGTTTTTT.

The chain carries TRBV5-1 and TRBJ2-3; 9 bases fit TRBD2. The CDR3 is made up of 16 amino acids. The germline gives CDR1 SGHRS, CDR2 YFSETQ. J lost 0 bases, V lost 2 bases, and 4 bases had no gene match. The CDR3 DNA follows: TGCGCCAGCAGCTTAGTAGCGGGGGTCAGCACAGATACGCAGTATTTT. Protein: CASSLVAGVSTDTQYF.

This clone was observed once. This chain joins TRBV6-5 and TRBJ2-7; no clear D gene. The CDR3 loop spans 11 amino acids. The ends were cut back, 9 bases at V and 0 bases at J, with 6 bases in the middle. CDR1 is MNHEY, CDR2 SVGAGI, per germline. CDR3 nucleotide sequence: TGTGCCAGGGGCTTCTCCTACGAGCAGTACTTC. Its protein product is CARGFSYEQYF.

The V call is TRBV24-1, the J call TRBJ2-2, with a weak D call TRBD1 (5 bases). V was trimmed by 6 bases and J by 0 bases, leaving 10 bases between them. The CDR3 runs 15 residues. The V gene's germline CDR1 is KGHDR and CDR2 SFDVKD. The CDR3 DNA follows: TGTGCCACCAGTTTGAGACAGTCGAACACCGGGGAGCTGTTTTTT. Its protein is CATSLRQSNTGELFF.

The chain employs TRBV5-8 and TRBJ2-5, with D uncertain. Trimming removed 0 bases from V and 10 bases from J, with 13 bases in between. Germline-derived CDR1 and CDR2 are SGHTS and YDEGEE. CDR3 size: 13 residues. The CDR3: CASSLGRRYIQYF. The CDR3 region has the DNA TGTGCCAGCAGCTTGGGCAGGCGATATATCCAGTACTTC.

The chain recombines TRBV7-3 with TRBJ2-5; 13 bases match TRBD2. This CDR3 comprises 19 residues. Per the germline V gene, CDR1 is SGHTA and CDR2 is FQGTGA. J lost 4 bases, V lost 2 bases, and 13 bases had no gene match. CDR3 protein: CASSLDPSLTSGGAETQYF. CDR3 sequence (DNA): TGTGCCAGCAGCTTAGACCCCTCTCTTACTAGCGGGGGGGCAGAGACCCAGTACTTC.